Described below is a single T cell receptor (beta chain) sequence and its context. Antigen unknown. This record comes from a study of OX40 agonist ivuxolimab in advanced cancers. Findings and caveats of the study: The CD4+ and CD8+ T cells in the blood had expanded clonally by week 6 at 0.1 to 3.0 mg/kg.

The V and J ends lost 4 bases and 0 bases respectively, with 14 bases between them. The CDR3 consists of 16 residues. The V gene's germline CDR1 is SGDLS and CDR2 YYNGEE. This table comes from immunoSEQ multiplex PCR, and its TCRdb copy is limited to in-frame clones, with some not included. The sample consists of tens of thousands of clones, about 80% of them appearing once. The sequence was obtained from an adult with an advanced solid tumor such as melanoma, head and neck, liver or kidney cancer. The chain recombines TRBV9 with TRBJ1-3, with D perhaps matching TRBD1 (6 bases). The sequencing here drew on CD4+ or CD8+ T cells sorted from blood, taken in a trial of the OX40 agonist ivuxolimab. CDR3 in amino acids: CASSPTTGLSGNTIYF. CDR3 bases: TGTGCCAGCAGCCCCACGACAGGCCTCTCTGGAAACACCATATATTTT.